Listed below are T cell receptor beta chains from one sample, sequenced in a study of beta chain features in type 1 diabetes. Data came from immunoSEQ multiplex PCR; TCRdb stores just in-frame clones and leaves some out. The sample records about 620,000 clones, about a sixth being singletons. Material: naive CD4+ T cells from blood. The receptors come from a man aged 18 to 30 in good health. Each CDR3 is given with its conserved first and last residue. D genes are given only for firm matches. Rows give clone size only sometimes, using once, few, many, or a class for an expanded clone.

CDR3 length	V gene	clone size	J gene	D gene	CDR3 DNA	CDR3 protein
16	TRBV7-3	few	TRBJ1-1	-	TGTGCCAGCAGCGTAAACGAACAGCCCTCGAACACTGAAGCTTTCTTT	CASSVNEQPSNTEAFF
15	TRBV2	few	TRBJ1-2	-	TGTGCCAGCAGTGAACGGGGACCGGGGAACTATGGCTACACCTTC	CASSERGPGNYGYTF
14	TRBV10-3	-	TRBJ2-7	TRBD1	TGTGCCACCCGCGGACAGGGCCTTGGCTACGAGCAGTACTTC	CATRGQGLGYEQYF
16	TRBV27	-	TRBJ1-6	TRBD1	TGTGCCAGCAATCAAAGACAGGGGGTCTTGGGTTCACCCCTCCACTTT	CASNQRQGVLGSPLHF
16	TRBV11-2	few	TRBJ1-4	TRBD1	TGTGCCAGCAGGCCTGGGACAGGGGCGGCTAATGAAAAACTGTTTTTT	CASRPGTGAANEKLFF
12	TRBV5-1	-	TRBJ1-1	-	TGCGCCAGCAGCTTAAGGTTCACTGAAGCTTTCTTT	CASSLRFTEAFF
16	TRBV25-1	-	TRBJ2-1	-	TGTGCCAGCAGTGAATTGGACTACTCGTCCTACAATGAGCAGTTCTTC	CASSELDYSSYNEQFF
15	TRBV7-2	-	TRBJ2-7	TRBD1	TGTGCCAGCAGCCCGACCTCGGGACAGATCTACGAGCAGTACTTC	CASSPTSGQIYEQYF
13	TRBV21-1	-	TRBJ1-1	-	TGTGCCAGCAGCAAAGAACAGAAGGGTGAAGCTTTCTTT	CASSKEQKGEAFF
15	TRBV16	few	TRBJ2-7	-	TGTGCCAGCAGCCAATCTTTTAAGGGGAGCGGCGAGCAGTACTTC	CASSQSFKGSGEQYF